A single sample is the source of the 26 T cell receptor beta chains below, sequenced in a study of blood T cell repertoires in COVID-19. Using immunoSEQ multiplex PCR, the repertoire was profiled, and TCRdb retains in-frame clones only, with some absent. The table records hundreds of thousands of clones, approximately 90% of them present only once. Sequenced: PBMCs or T cells enriched from blood (not recorded which). These receptors were collected from a man aged 35 to 55 who had recovered from COVID-19.

This chain joins TRBV9 and TRBJ1-6; the match to TRBD1 covers 9 bases. CDR1 is SGDLS and CDR2 is YYNGEE in the germline V gene. The CDR3 is 16 residues long. Trimming at V came to 3 bases and at J to 2 bases, leaving 3 bases not matched to a gene. The CDR3 protein is CASSATGGTYNSPLHF. The CDR3 DNA reads TGTGCCAGCAGCGCGACAGGGGGGACCTATAATTCACCCCTCCACTTT. Filled out from reference TRBV9 and TRBJ1-6, the complete variable domain reads DSGVTQTPKHLITATGQRVTLRCSPRSGDLSVYWYQQSLDQGLQFLIQYYNGEERAKGNILERFSAQQFPDLHSELNLSSLELGDSALYFCASSATGGTYNSPLHFGNGTRLTVT.

This clone was seen a single time. This rearrangement joins TRBV3-1 (or the pseudogene TRBV3-2) to TRBJ2-1; 8 bases match TRBD2. CDR3 length equals 15 residues. The ends lost 8 bases at V and 2 bases at J; junction bases unmatched: 8. Per the germline V gene, CDR1 is LGHDT and CDR2 is YNNKEL (reference sequence). The CDR3 region has the DNA TGTGCCAGCTCGGGGGGGACTATTGCCTACAATGAGCAGTTCTTC. Its translation is CASSGGTIAYNEQFF.

V usage is TRBV9 and J usage is TRBJ2-7; tentative D call: TRBD2 (6 bases). The CDR3 covers 13 residues. The V gene's germline CDR1 is SGDLS and CDR2 YYNGEE. V was cut by 0 bases and J by 6 bases, with 10 bases left in between. The CDR3 coding sequence is TGTGCCAGCAGCGTAGCAGGACTAAGCGAGCAGTACTTC. Translated, it gives CASSVAGLSEQYF.

The chain joins TRBV7-6 to TRBJ2-2, with 16 bases matching TRBD2. After removal of 5 bases from V and 4 bases from J, the junction contained 4 bases not matched to a gene. Germline-derived CDR1 and CDR2 are SGHVS and FNYEAQ. The CDR3 sequence is 17 residues long. The CDR3: CASSRGLAGGRTGELFF. The CDR3 nucleotides read TGTGCCAGCAGCCGGGGACTAGCGGGGGGGCGCACCGGGGAGCTGTTTTTT.

V is TRBV25-1 and J is TRBJ2-4; D might be TRBD2 (5 bases). CDR1 and CDR2 (germline): MGHDK, SYGVNS. V lost 4 bases, J lost 8 bases, and 9 bases lay in between. This CDR3 has 12 residues. The CDR3 loop reads CASSGILDIQYF. The DNA of the CDR3 is TGTGCCAGCAGTGGGATACTAGACATTCAGTACTTC.

V usage is TRBV19 and J usage is TRBJ1-5, with a tentative D call TRBD1 (5 bases). This CDR3 spans 16 amino acids. Trimming cost V 5 bases and J 9 bases, with 23 bases left between them. Looked up from germline, CDR1 is LNHDA and CDR2 is SQIVND (reference sequence). The CDR3 DNA reads TGTGCCAGTAGTGTGGGGACTGCCACTCCCTATTTGCCCCAGCATTTT. It specifies CASSVGTATPYLPQHF.

This chain links TRBV5-1 with TRBJ2-5, with 8 bases matching TRBD2. From germline, CDR1 is SGHRS and CDR2 YFSETQ. The V segment lost 0 bases and the J segment 5 bases; nucleotides outside the gene matches: 12. This CDR3 is 17 amino acids long. CDR3 bases: TGCGCCAGCAGCTTGGATGGAGTCAGGACTAGCCCGGAGACCCAGTACTTC. It is translated as CASSLDGVRTSPETQYF.

V gene TRBV20-1 combines with J gene TRBJ2-1; no clear D gene. Germline assignment: CDR1 DFQATT and CDR2 SNEGSKA (reference sequence). The CDR3 sequence is 11 residues long. The V end lost 6 bases, the J end lost 4 bases, and 7 bases lay between the germline ends. For the CDR3, the DNA is TGCAGTGCCAAACAATACAATGAGCAGTTCTTC. Protein: CSAKQYNEQFF.

The V and J genes are TRBV6-2 or TRBV6-3 and TRBJ2-7; D gene unclear. Germline V gives CDR1 MNHEY, CDR2 SVGEGT. The length of the CDR3 is 14 residues. V was pared by 5 bases and J by 6 bases, with 17 bases between. The CDR3 is CASSPRRQPGEQYF. As DNA, the CDR3 is TGTGCCAGCAGTCCCCGTCGGCAACCAGGCGAGCAGTACTTC.

The V call is TRBV5-5, the J call TRBJ1-2, with a possible D match to TRBD1 (5 bases). CDR1 and CDR2 from the germline V gene are SGHKS and YYEKEE (reference sequence). The CDR3 length is 16 residues. Trimming shortened V by 1 base and J by 3 bases, and 16 bases separated the two germline ends. DNA of the CDR3: TGTGCCAGCAGCTTGTTCTGGGACTCTAGGTACTATGGCTACACCTTC. Translating gives CASSLFWDSRYYGYTF.

The chain couples TRBV9 to TRBJ2-7; 9 bases map to TRBD1. With V trimmed by 1 base and J by 6 bases, 8 bases remained unmatched. The germline V gene has CDR1 SGDLS and CDR2 YYNGEE. This CDR3 comprises 15 residues. The CDR3 loop reads CASSVYPGQGGEQYF. The CDR3 coding sequence is TGTGCCAGCAGCGTATACCCGGGACAGGGAGGCGAGCAGTACTTC.

The table lists this clone with a count of one. CDR3 in DNA: TGTGCCAGCAGCCAGAGGTTGCGAGACAGGGCAGAGGAGCAGTACTTC. Translation gives CASSQRLRDRAEEQYF. The chain recombines TRBV9 with TRBJ2-7; 7 positions agree with TRBD1. Germline values: CDR1 SGDLS, CDR2 YYNGEE. The CDR3 is 16 amino acids. V dropped 4 bases and J dropped 7; count of bases not matched to a gene: 17. Full variable domain (outside the CDR3, taken from reference TRBV9 and TRBJ2-7): DSGVTQTPKHLITATGQRVTLRCSPRSGDLSVYWYQQSLDQGLQFLIQYYNGEERAKGNILERFSAQQFPDLHSELNLSSLELGDSALYFCASSQRLRDRAEEQYFGPGTRLTVT.

The rearrangement uses TRBV9 and TRBJ1-6; TRBD1 aligns across 11 bases. Trimming cost V 3 bases and J 0 bases; bases outside gene matches: 5. CDR1 and CDR2 from the germline V gene are SGDLS and YYNGEE. The CDR3 has 18 amino acids. The CDR3 sequence is CASSGGQGESSYNSPLHF. The CDR3 coding sequence is TGTGCCAGCAGCGGGGGACAGGGGGAGAGCTCCTATAATTCACCCCTCCACTTT.

This rearrangement joins TRBV2 to TRBJ1-5; no reliable D call. V dropped 3 bases and J dropped 5 bases, with 2 bases sitting between them. The CDR3 totals 11 residues. The germline V gene encodes CDR1 SNHLY and CDR2 FYNNEI. CDR3 DNA sequence: TGTGCCAGCAGTGACGATCAGCCCCAGCATTTT. Translation: CASSDDQPQHF.

This chain uses TRBV5-8 with TRBJ2-1; TRBD1 matches at 7 bases. J was trimmed by 4 bases and V by 5 bases; bases with no gene match: 3. This CDR3 has 13 residues. CDR1 is SGHTS and CDR2 is YDEGEE in the germline V gene. Here the CDR3 DNA reads TGTGCCAGCAGGCGGACAGGATACAATGAGCAGTTCTTC. Translated, it gives CASRRTGYNEQFF.

V and J are TRBV19 and TRBJ1-3; 8 nucleotides align to TRBD1. CDR1 is LNHDA and CDR2 is SQIVND in the germline V gene (reference sequence). Unmatched junction bases numbered 5, after V lost 7 bases and J lost 0 bases. There are 15 residues in the CDR3. The CDR3 loop reads CASNNRGYSGNTIYF. The CDR3 DNA sequence: TGTGCCAGTAACAACAGGGGGTACTCTGGAAACACCATATATTTT.

This clone was seen a handful of times. V is TRBV19 and J is TRBJ2-5; a weak D match, TRBD2 (6 bases). The CDR3 spans 13 residues. The V gene's germline CDR1 is LNHDA and CDR2 SQIVND (reference sequence). V lost 5 bases, J lost 4 bases, and 11 bases lay in between. CDR3 DNA: TGTGCCAGTAGTGCAGGGAGGACAGAGACCCAGTACTTC. It is translated as CASSAGRTETQYF. Combining the CDR3 with reference TRBV19 and TRBJ2-5 gives the whole variable domain DGGITQSPKYLFRKEGQNVTLSCEQNLNHDAMYWYRQDPGQGLRLIYYSQIVNDFQKGDIAEGYSVSREKKESFPLTVTSAQKNPTAFYLCASSAGRTETQYFGPGTRLLVL.

This clone was seen a handful of times. The chain recombines TRBV28 with TRBJ2-3; D may be TRBD2 (6 bases). There are 15 residues in the CDR3. Deletions cut 6 bases from V and 1 base from J, with 14 bases between. Per the germline V gene, CDR1 is MDHEN and CDR2 is SYDVKM. CDR3 protein: CASRDGGIRTDTQYF. The CDR3 DNA follows: TGTGCCAGCAGAGACGGGGGAATTCGCACAGATACGCAGTATTTT. Full variable domain (rest looked up from reference TRBV28 and TRBJ2-3): DVKVTQSSRYLVKRTGEKVFLECVQDMDHENMFWYRQDPGLGLRLIYFSYDVKMKEKGDIPEGYSVSREKKERFSLILESASTNQTSMYLCASRDGGIRTDTQYFGPGTRLTVL.

The V call is TRBV4-3, the J call TRBJ1-2; D might be TRBD1 (5 bases). Trimming took 0 bases from V and 8 from J, leaving 13 bases between them. The CDR3 spans 14 residues. Germline loops: CDR1 LGHNA, CDR2 YSLEER. The CDR3 loop reads CASSQDRRGFGYTF. CDR3 nucleotide sequence: TGCGCCAGCAGCCAAGATCGGCGGGGGTTCGGCTACACCTTC.

V gene TRBV9 combines with J gene TRBJ1-4, with 7 bases fitting TRBD1. Germline-derived CDR1 and CDR2 are SGDLS and YYNGEE. The ends lost 4 bases at V and 7 bases at J; junction bases unmatched: 16. The length of the CDR3 is 17 residues. The CDR3 protein is CASSRELETGSGEKLFF. CDR3 bases: TGTGCCAGCAGCCGAGAACTAGAGACAGGGAGTGGTGAAAAACTGTTTTTT.

The gene calls are TRBV5-1 and TRBJ1-2, with 9 positions matching TRBD1. V shed 4 bases, J shed 8 bases, and the junction held 15 bases outside the gene matches. The germline V gene encodes CDR1 SGHRS and CDR2 YFSETQ. This CDR3 spans 16 amino acids. Here the CDR3 DNA reads TGCGCCAGCAGCCTGGCCATGGGACAGGGAACAGAAGGCTACACCTTC. This translates into CASSLAMGQGTEGYTF.

This rearrangement joins TRBV19 to TRBJ2-5; D unresolved. The CDR3 totals 15 residues. The V end was cut by 2 bases, the J end by 4 bases, with 14 bases between. Germline CDR1 is LNHDA and CDR2 is SQIVND (reference sequence). The CDR3 sequence is CASSIKEQLGETQYF. The CDR3, as DNA: TGTGCCAGTAGTATAAAGGAACAGTTGGGAGAGACCCAGTACTTC.

The chain joins TRBV18 to TRBJ2-7; tentative D call: TRBD1 (6 bases). Germline CDR1 is KGHSH and CDR2 is LQKENI. Deletions cut 6 bases from V and 2 bases from J, with 14 bases between. This CDR3 is 14 amino acids long. CDR3 sequence reads: CASSVGGGPYEQYF. For the CDR3, the DNA is TGTGCCAGCTCTGTTGGGGGCGGCCCCTACGAGCAGTACTTC.

The rearrangement joins TRBV5-4 to TRBJ1-1; TRBD1 might be the D (6 bases). The CDR3 loop spans 14 amino acids. Trimming took 1 base from V and 6 from J, leaving 13 bases between them. CDR1 and CDR2 from the germline V gene are SGHNT and YYREEE (reference sequence). The CDR3 loop reads CASSLSRGNAEAFF. The CDR3 DNA follows: TGTGCCAGCAGCTTGTCGAGGGGGAATGCTGAAGCTTTCTTT.

V usage is TRBV7-3 and J usage is TRBJ1-1; D may be TRBD1 (5 bases). The CDR3 sequence is 14 residues long. V was cut by 0 bases and J by 5 bases, with 10 bases left in between. The germline V gene has CDR1 SGHTA and CDR2 FQGTGA. CDR3 region: CASSLTPRGTEAFF. CDR3 sequence (DNA): TGTGCCAGCAGCTTAACGCCCCGGGGGACTGAAGCTTTCTTT.

The chain has TRBV5-1 and TRBJ2-7; 7 bases match TRBD1. Germline V gene data show CDR1 as SGHRS and CDR2 as YFSETQ. The CDR3 runs 19 residues. The V segment lost 0 bases and the J segment 0 bases; nucleotides outside the gene matches: 15. In DNA form, the CDR3 reads TGCGCCAGCAGCTTGGTACCCCCCCGGGACAGCAAAACCTCCTACGAGCAGTACTTC. Protein sequence: CASSLVPPRDSKTSYEQYF.